Below, one TCR beta chain is given with its context. Antigen specificity is unknown. The naive CD8 fraction comprised CD45RO-negative cells positively selected for CCR7 and excluded terminally differentiated effector memory CD45RA+ cells. Profiling relied on immunoSEQ multiplex PCR, and the TCRdb table lists in-frame clones only, not all of them. The table shows approximately 600,000 clones, with around 95% occurring only once. The V and J ends lost 2 bases and 3 bases respectively, with 8 bases between them. Germline CDR1 WSHSY, CDR2 SAAADI. This CDR3 comprises 13 residues. This sample stems from a study of shared clonotypes between healthy human individuals. Study-level findings and limits: Naive CD4 clonotype sharing across several donors was about 5%. Non-shared clonotypes showed lower generation probabilities than clonotypes common to all four donors.

The sequenced sample consisted of naive CD8+ T cells sorted from blood. The chain is built from TRBV10-2 and TRBJ2-7, with D possibly matching TRBD1 (6 bases). The TCR originated in a woman aged 25 to 39 in good health. In DNA, the CDR3 is TGCGCCAGCAGTGAGGGACAGCTCTACGAGCAGTACTTC. Its translation: CASSEGQLYEQYF.